This record concerns one TCR beta chain sequence. Antigen: not known. Clones were read by immunoSEQ multiplex PCR, and TCRdb kept only the in-frame ones, dropping some. The top ten hold about 24% of the sample, which has 550,000 to 750,000 clones, 92% seen once. Cells designated naive CD8 were CD45RO-negative and were positively selected for CCR7, with terminally differentiated effector memory CD45RA+ cells excluded. This sample is part of a study of shared clonotypes between healthy human individuals. Study overall: CD4 naive and memory got three plates each, CD8 naive two, CD8 memory one. Notes on the study in general: Between several donors, naive CD4 clonotypes were shared at a level of around 4.8%.

The sequence was collected from a man aged 25 to 40 in good health. The source material was naive CD8+ T cells sorted from blood.

In nucleotides, the CDR3 is TGTGCCAGCAGCTTACTAGCAGGGACGGGGACTGAAGCTTTCTTT. As protein: CASSLLAGTGTEAFF. The V call is TRBV7-9, the J call TRBJ1-1; D might be TRBD1 (5 bases). Trimming took off 2 bases at V and 5 bases at J, with 15 bases between the two ends. CDR1 and CDR2 (germline): SEHNR, FQNEAQ (reference sequence). The CDR3 sequence is 15 residues long.